The 6 T cell receptor beta chains below all came from one sample that was sequenced in a study of cytomegalovirus exposure and HLA in healthy donors. Amplification used 60 Vbeta primers and 13 Jbeta primers. TCRdb's table, derived via immunoSEQ multiplex PCR, lists solely in-frame clones and lacks some. The table shows 150,000 or so clones, with approximately 83% occurring only once. The sequenced sample was PBMCs. The receptors were gathered from a male donor in good health and CMV-seronegative.

This clone was seen once. CDR3 amino acids: CASSADSLNTEAFF. The CDR3 region has the DNA TGCGCCAGCAGCGCGGACAGCCTGAACACTGAAGCTTTCTTT. The V call is TRBV5-1, the J call TRBJ1-1; TRBD1 is a possible D gene (6 bases). The ends were cut back, 4 bases at V and 0 bases at J, with 10 bases in the middle. Germline CDR1 and CDR2: SGHRS and YFSETQ. The CDR3 has 14 amino acids.

V is TRBV6-1 and J is TRBJ1-2; D is unresolved. The CDR3 contains 13 residues. Germline V gene data show CDR1 as MNHNS and CDR2 as SASEGT. The germline V and J ends were trimmed by 10 bases and 10 bases, with 22 bases remaining between them. The DNA for the CDR3 is TGTGCCACCGTCCCAAACGGACTTTACAACTACACCTTC. Protein sequence: CATVPNGLYNYTF.

The CDR3 reads CASSQGNTGETQYF. CDR3 DNA: TGCGCCAGCAGCCAAGGGAACACGGGAGAGACCCAGTACTTC. V gene TRBV4-1 combines with J gene TRBJ2-5, with D unresolved. Germline V gives CDR1 MGHRA, CDR2 YSYEKL. This CDR3 is built from 14 residues. V gave up 1 base and J gave up 4 bases, with 10 bases separating them.

The chain combines TRBV28 with TRBJ2-4; TRBD1 agrees at 8 bases. CDR3 length: 16 residues. Trimming removed 5 bases from V and 7 bases from J; junction bases left unmatched: 13. CDR1 is MDHEN, CDR2 SYDVKM, per germline. The CDR3 spells CASSMDGTGRGNIQYF. In DNA, the CDR3 is TGTGCCAGCAGTATGGATGGGACAGGCCGAGGTAACATTCAGTACTTC. The full variable domain, completed using reference TRBV28 and TRBJ2-4, is DVKVTQSSRYLVKRTGEKVFLECVQDMDHENMFWYRQDPGLGLRLIYFSYDVKMKEKGDIPEGYSVSREKKERFSLILESASTNQTSMYLCASSMDGTGRGNIQYFGAGTRLSVL.

CDR3 DNA sequence: TGTGCCAGCAGCGAAGGGACAGGGTTCGCTGAAGCTTTCTTT. This sequence encodes CASSEGTGFAEAFF. The chain carries TRBV6-5 and TRBJ1-1; 9 bases agree with TRBD1. The length of the CDR3 is 14 residues. The V gene's germline CDR1 is MNHEY and CDR2 SVGAGI. V dropped 6 bases and J dropped 6; count of bases not matched to a gene: 8.

The V call is TRBV2, the J call TRBJ1-1; D unresolved. Trimming took off 6 bases at V and 5 bases at J, with 16 bases between the two ends. CDR1 SNHLY and CDR2 FYNNEI come from the germline V gene. CDR3 length: 14 residues. The CDR3 nucleotides are TGTGCCAGCAGCGGGGAGGGTAGGAGGACTGAAGCTTTCTTT. Amino acids: CASSGEGRRTEAFF.